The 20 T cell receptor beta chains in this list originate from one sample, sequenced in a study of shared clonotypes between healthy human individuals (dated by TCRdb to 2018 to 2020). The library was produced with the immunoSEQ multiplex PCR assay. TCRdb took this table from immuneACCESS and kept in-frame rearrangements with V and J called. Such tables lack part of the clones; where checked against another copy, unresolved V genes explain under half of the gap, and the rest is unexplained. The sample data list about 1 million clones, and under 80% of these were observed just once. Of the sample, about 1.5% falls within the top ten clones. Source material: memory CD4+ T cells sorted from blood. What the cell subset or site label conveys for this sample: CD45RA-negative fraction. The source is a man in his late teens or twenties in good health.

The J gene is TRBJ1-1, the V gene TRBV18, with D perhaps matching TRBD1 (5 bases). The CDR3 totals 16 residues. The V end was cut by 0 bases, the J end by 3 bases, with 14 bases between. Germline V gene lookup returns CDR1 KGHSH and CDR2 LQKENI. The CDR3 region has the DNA TGTGCCAGCTCACCACCGAACGGATTGGGGGACACTGAAGCTTTCTTT. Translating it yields CASSPPNGLGDTEAFF.

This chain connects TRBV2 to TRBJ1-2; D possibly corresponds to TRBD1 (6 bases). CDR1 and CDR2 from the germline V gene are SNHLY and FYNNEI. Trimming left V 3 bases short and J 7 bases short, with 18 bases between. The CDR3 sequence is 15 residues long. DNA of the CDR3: TGTGCCAGCAGTGACCCCGACAGGCGATGGGGTGGCTACACCTTC. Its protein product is CASSDPDRRWGGYTF. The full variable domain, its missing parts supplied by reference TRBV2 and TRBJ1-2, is EPEVTQTPSHQVTQMGQEVILRCVPISNHLYFYWYRQILGQKVEFLVSFYNNEISEKSEIFDDQFSVERPDGSNFTLKIRSTKLEDSAMYFCASSDPDRRWGGYTFGSGTRLTVV.

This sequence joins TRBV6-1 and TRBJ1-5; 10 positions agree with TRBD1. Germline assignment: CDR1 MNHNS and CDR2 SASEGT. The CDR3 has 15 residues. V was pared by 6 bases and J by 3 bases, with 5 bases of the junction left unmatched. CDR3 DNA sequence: TGTGCCAGCAGGGGGACAGGGGACTTCAATCAGCCCCAGCATTTT. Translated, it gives CASRGTGDFNQPQHF.

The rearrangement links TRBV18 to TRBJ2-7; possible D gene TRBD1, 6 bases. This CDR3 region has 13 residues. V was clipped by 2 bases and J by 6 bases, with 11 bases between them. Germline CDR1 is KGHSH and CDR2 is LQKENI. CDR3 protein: CASSPESGVEQYF. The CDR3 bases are TGTGCCAGCTCACCAGAATCAGGGGTCGAGCAGTACTTC.

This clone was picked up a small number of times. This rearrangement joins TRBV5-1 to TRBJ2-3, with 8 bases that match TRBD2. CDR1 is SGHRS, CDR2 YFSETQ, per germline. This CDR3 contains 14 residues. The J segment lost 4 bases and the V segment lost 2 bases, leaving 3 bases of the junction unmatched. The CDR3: CASSLQTSADTQYF. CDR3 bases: TGCGCCAGCAGCTTACAGACTAGCGCAGATACGCAGTATTTT.

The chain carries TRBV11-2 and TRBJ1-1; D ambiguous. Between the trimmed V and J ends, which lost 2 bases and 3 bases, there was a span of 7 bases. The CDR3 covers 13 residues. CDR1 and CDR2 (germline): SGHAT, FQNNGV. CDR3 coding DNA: TGTGCCAGCAGCTTAATAGCAGACACTGAAGCTTTCTTT. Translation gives CASSLIADTEAFF.

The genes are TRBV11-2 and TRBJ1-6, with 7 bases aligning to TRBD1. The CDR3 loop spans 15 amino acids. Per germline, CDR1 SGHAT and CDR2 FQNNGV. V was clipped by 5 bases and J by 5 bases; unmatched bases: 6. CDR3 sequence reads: CASSATGTNNSPLHF. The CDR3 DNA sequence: TGTGCCAGCAGCGCGACAGGGACAAATAATTCACCCCTCCACTTT.

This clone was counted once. CDR3 protein: CAISEMEVASEQYF. The CDR3 region has the DNA TGTGCCATCAGTGAAATGGAGGTAGCTAGTGAGCAGTACTTC. This chain links TRBV10-3 with TRBJ2-7, with D maybe TRBD2 (5 bases). This CDR3 has 14 residues. Germline CDR1 and CDR2: ENHRY and SYGVKD. V was pared by 3 bases and J by 7 bases, with 16 bases between.

The DNA for the CDR3 is TGTGCCAGCAGCGCACACCTAGAGAACACTGAAGCTTTCTTT. It is translated as CASSAHLENTEAFF. The rearrangement uses TRBV9 and TRBJ1-1; D unresolved. The CDR3 is 14 residues long. Per germline, CDR1 SGDLS and CDR2 YYNGEE. V was clipped by 3 bases and J by 1 base, with 10 bases between them.

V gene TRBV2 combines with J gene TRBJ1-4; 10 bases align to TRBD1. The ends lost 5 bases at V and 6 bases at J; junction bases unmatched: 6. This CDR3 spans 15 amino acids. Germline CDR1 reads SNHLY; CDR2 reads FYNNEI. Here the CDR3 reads CASSRRQGADEKLFF. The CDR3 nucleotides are TGTGCCAGCAGTAGAAGACAGGGGGCGGATGAAAAACTGTTTTTT.

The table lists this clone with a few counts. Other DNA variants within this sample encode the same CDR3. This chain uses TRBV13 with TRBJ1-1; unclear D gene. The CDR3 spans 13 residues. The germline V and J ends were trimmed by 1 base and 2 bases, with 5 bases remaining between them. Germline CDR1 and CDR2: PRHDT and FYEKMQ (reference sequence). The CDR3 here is CASSLDPNTEAFF. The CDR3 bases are TGTGCCAGCAGCTTAGATCCAAACACTGAAGCTTTCTTT.

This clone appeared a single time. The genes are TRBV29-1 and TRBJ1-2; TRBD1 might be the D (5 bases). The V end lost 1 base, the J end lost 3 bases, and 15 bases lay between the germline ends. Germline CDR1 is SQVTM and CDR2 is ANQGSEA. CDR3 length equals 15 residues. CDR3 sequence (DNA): TGCAGCGTTGAAGTCCGGGGCCGGGGGGACTATGGCTACACCTTC. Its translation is CSVEVRGRGDYGYTF.

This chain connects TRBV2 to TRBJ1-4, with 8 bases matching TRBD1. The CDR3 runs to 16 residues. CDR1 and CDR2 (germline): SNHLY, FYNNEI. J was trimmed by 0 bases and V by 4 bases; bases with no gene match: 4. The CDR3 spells CASSVGQAATNEKLFF. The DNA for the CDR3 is TGTGCCAGCAGTGTGGGACAGGCGGCAACTAATGAAAAACTGTTTTTT.

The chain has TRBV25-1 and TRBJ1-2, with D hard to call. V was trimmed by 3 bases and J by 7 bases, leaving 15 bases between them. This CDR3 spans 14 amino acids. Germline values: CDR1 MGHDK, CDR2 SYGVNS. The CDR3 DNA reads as TGTGCCAGCAGTGAGGCGGGGATTACGGTTGGCTACACCTTC. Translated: CASSEAGITVGYTF.

The CDR3 nucleotides read TGTGCCAGCACCTCCCCCGGGACTCCGTGGTATTTT. It translates to CASTSPGTPWYF. The chain has TRBV27 and TRBJ2-3, with D possibly TRBD2 on 6 matching bases. The CDR3 is made up of 12 amino acids. V lost 7 bases and J lost 14, with 19 bases in between. The germline CDR1 and CDR2 sequences are MNHEY and SMNVEV (reference sequence).

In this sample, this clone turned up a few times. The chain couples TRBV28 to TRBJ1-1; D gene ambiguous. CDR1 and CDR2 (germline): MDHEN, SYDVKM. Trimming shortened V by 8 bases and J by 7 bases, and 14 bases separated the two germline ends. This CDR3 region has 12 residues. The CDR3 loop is CASLQTRFEAFF. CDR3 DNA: TGTGCCAGCCTCCAGACGCGGTTTGAAGCTTTCTTT.

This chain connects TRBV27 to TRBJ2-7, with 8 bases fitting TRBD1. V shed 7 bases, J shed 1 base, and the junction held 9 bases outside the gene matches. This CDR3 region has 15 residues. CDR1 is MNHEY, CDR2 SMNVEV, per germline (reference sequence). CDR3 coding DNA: TGTGCCAGCAAGCCCGGGACAGGCGTTTCCTACGAGCAGTACTTC. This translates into CASKPGTGVSYEQYF.

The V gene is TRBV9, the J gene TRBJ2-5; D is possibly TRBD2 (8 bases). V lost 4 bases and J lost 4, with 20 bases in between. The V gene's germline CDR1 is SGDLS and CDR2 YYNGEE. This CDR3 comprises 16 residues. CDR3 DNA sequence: TGTGCCAGCAGCCTAGGGGGCAGCGGGGGCGGAGAGACCCAGTACTTC. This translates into CASSLGGSGGGETQYF.

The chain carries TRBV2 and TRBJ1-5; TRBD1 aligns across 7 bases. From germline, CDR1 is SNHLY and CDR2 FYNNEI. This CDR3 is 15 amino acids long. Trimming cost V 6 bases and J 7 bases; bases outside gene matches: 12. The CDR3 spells CASSFIEQGKQPQHF. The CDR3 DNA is TGTGCCAGCAGCTTCATCGAACAGGGGAAACAGCCCCAGCATTTT.

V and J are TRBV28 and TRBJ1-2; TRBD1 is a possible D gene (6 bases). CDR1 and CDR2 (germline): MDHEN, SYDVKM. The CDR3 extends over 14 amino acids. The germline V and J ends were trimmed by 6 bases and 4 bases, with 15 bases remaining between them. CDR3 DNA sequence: TGTGCCAGCAGAACACAGGGTTCAATCTATGGCTACACCTTC. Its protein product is CASRTQGSIYGYTF.